One and the same sample provided the 5 T cell receptor beta chains below, sequenced in a study of blood T cell repertoires in COVID-19. Method: immunoSEQ multiplex PCR; TCRdb's copy keeps in-frame clones and lacks some. Here the sample spans some 300,000 clones, 89% being singletons. The specimen sequenced was PBMCs or T cells enriched from blood (not recorded which). The origin of the receptors is a woman between 50 and 59 years old who had been exposed to COVID-19.

This clone was picked up a small number of times. This chain links TRBV5-4 with TRBJ1-6; a possible D gene is TRBD1 (6 bases). Trimming left V 4 bases short and J 6 bases short, with 23 bases between. CDR3 length equals 18 residues. From germline, CDR1 is SGHNT and CDR2 YYREEE (reference sequence). The CDR3 spells CASSPTIRGGRGNSPLHF. The CDR3 DNA follows: TGTGCCAGCAGCCCGACCATTCGGGGGGGCAGGGGTAATTCACCCCTCCACTTT.

This clone was picked up a small number of times. The chain uses TRBV7-2 and TRBJ1-1; 9 positions match TRBD1. V shed 5 bases, J shed 5 bases, and the junction held 6 bases outside the gene matches. The CDR3 totals 14 residues. The germline V gene has CDR1 SGHTA and CDR2 FQGNSA. The CDR3 DNA follows: TGTGCCAGCAGCGCAACAGGGGGCTATACTGAAGCTTTCTTT. It codes for CASSATGGYTEAFF. Looking up the rest from reference TRBV7-2 and TRBJ1-1 gives the full variable domain: GAGVSQSPSNKVTEKGKDVELRCDPISGHTALYWYRQSLGQGLEFLIYFQGNSAPDKSGLPSDRFSAERTGGSVSTLTIQRTQQEDSAVYLCASSATGGYTEAFFGQGTRLTVV.

The chain is built from TRBV20-1 and TRBJ2-7; D is undetermined. Between the trimmed V and J ends, which lost 3 bases and 3 bases, there was a span of 9 bases. The germline gives CDR1 DFQATT, CDR2 SNEGSKA (reference sequence). This CDR3 has 12 amino acids. CDR3 sequence: CSASVGDYEQYF. Written as DNA, the CDR3 is TGCAGTGCTAGTGTAGGAGACTACGAGCAGTACTTC.

V gene TRBV19 combines with J gene TRBJ2-7, with TRBD1 matching 9 bases. Per the germline V gene, CDR1 is LNHDA and CDR2 is SQIVND (reference sequence). Trimming at V came to 5 bases and at J to 6 bases, leaving 5 bases not matched to a gene. The CDR3 is made up of 13 amino acids. The CDR3 DNA reads TGTGCCAGTAGTTCACAGGGGGCGGGCGAGCAGTACTTC. Translating gives CASSSQGAGEQYF.

The gene calls are TRBV18 and TRBJ2-7; D may be TRBD1 (6 bases). Per the germline V gene, CDR1 is KGHSH and CDR2 is LQKENI. Trimming stripped 4 bases from V and 2 bases from J, with 27 bases between. The CDR3 is 19 residues long. In nucleotides, the CDR3 is TGTGCCAGCTCACTTACAACCTTCAACACAGGGCCCCTAACCTACGAGCAGTACTTC. It translates to CASSLTTFNTGPLTYEQYF.